Ten or more counts support the clone carrying this TCR beta chain. Its cognate antigen is unknown. This sample stems from a study of T-cell memory formation after mild COVID-19. Background on the study: Across donors, TCR clusters were largely donor specific. Study results and limitations: Cross-reactive memory appears to have joined, as suggested by some responding clones showing up in pre-infection memory.

Trimming at V came to 4 bases and at J to 4 bases, leaving 4 bases not matched to a gene. There are 16 residues in the CDR3. Per the germline V gene, CDR1 is LNHNV and CDR2 is YYDKDF (reference sequence). From the 5' RACE reads, TCRdb called clonotypes with MiXCR, one entry per CDR3 protein. The sample contains around 300,000 distinct CDR3 sequences, approximately 7.6% of which appear only once. The sample consisted of PBMCs or a T cell subset sorted from them (not recorded which). The rearrangement uses TRBV15 and TRBJ2-3, with 14 bases identical to TRBD2. The origin of this receptor is a man aged 18 to 30 who had mild COVID-19 (a few samples of this study predate the infection). Cell type and time point are not known. The CDR3 bases are TGTGCCACCAGCATTAGACTAGCGGGGGGGGCAGATACGCAGTATTTT. Residues: CATSIRLAGGADTQYF.